These T cell receptor beta chains were read from a single sample in a study of cytomegalovirus exposure and HLA in healthy donors. The table came from immunoSEQ multiplex PCR; TCRdb's copy has only in-frame clones and leaves some out. The table lists about 190,000 clones, more than 75% of them singletons, with 1% to 1.5% in the top ten. Material: PBMCs. The receptors derive from a man aged 30 to 45 in good health and CMV-seronegative. Each CDR3 is given with its conserved first and last residue. The order of the fields is J gene, D gene, CDR3 length, V gene, clone size, CDR3 protein, CDR3 DNA. D genes are given only for firm matches. Part of the rows lack a size; the others show once, few, many or a class for expanded clones.

TRBJ1-5,TRBD1,16,TRBV27,-,CASSLLGTGTDQPQHF,TGTGCCAGCAGTCTACTCGGGACAGGGACGGATCAGCCCCAGCATTTT
TRBJ2-4,TRBD1,14,TRBV19,-,CASSMRTGYNIQYF,TGTGCCAGTAGTATGAGGACAGGGTATAACATTCAGTACTTC
TRBJ1-2,-,13,TRBV7-8,-,CASSLEAGYGYTF,TGTGCCAGCAGCTTAGAGGCAGGATATGGCTACACCTTC
TRBJ1-4,-,14,TRBV5-6,-,CASSSRASDEKLFF,TGTGCCAGCAGCTCGAGGGCATCCGACGAAAAACTGTTTTTT
TRBJ2-3,TRBD1,15,TRBV14,-,CASSQVGQGTDTQYF,TGTGCCAGCAGCCAAGTGGGACAGGGCACAGATACGCAGTATTTT
TRBJ2-3,TRBD2,15,TRBV28,-,CASSRTSGGTDTQYF,TGTGCCAGCAGCCGGACTAGCGGGGGAACCGATACGCAGTATTTT
TRBJ2-4,-,14,TRBV10-3,once,CAISEGGAVDSQYF,TGTGCCATCAGTGAGGGTGGTGCGGTGGACAGTCAGTACTTC
TRBJ2-2,TRBD1,14,TRBV28,-,CASSKTGGSGELFF,TGTGCCAGCAGCAAGACAGGGGGCAGCGGGGAGCTGTTTTTT
TRBJ2-5,TRBD2,15,TRBV27,-,CASNPWSGGQETQYF,TGTGCCAGCAACCCTTGGTCGGGGGGGCAAGAGACCCAGTACTTC
TRBJ1-5,-,16,TRBV5-8,-,CASSWGHRDRDQPQHF,TGTGCCAGCAGCTGGGGACACCGGGACCGGGATCAGCCCCAGCATTTT
TRBJ1-1,TRBD1,15,TRBV7-9,-,CASSPSTGTGTEAFF,TGTGCCAGCAGCCCCTCGACAGGGACGGGCACTGAAGCTTTCTTT
TRBJ2-1,TRBD2,18,TRBV4-1,-,CASTGGLAGGSSYNEQFF,TGCGCCAGCACCGGGGGACTAGCGGGGGGGAGCTCCTACAATGAGCAGTTCTTC
TRBJ2-2,-,13,TRBV5-6,-,CASSRRGTGELFF,TGTGCCAGCAGCCGCCGGGGCACCGGGGAGCTGTTTTTT
TRBJ1-2,TRBD1,13,TRBV5-8,-,CASSLEGARGYTF,TGTGCCAGCAGCTTGGAGGGGGCGCGAGGCTACACCTTC
TRBJ1-2,-,15,TRBV5-5,-,CASSLVAGVLNGYTF,TGTGCCAGCAGCTTGGTCGCCGGGGTACTTAATGGCTACACCTTC
TRBJ2-3,-,16,TRBV7-2,-,CASSLTAVETSDTQYF,TGTGCCAGCAGCTTAACCGCAGTCGAAACCTCAGATACGCAGTATTTT